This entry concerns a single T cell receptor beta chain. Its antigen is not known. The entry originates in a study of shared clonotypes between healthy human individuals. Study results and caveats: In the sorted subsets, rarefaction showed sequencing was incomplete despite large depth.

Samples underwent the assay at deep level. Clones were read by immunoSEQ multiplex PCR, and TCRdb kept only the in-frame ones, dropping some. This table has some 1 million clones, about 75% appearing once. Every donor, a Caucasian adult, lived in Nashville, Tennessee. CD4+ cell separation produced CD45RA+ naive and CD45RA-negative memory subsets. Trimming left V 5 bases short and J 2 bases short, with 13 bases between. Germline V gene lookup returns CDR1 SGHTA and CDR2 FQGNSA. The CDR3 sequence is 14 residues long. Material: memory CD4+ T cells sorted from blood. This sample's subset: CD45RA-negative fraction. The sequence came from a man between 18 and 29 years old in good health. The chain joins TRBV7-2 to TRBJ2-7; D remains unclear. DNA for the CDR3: TGTGCCAGCAGCCCCGGACCTGCCGCCTACGAGCAGTACTTC. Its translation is CASSPGPAAYEQYF. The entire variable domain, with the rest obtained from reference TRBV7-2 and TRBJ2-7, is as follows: GAGVSQSPSNKVTEKGKDVELRCDPISGHTALYWYRQSLGQGLEFLIYFQGNSAPDKSGLPSDRFSAERTGGSVSTLTIQRTQQEDSAVYLCASSPGPAAYEQYFGPGTRLTVT.